The T cell receptor beta chain under discussion was sequenced for a study of shared clonotypes between healthy human individuals. Study results and caveats: Shared clonotypes: roughly 5% naive CD4, approximately 3.4% naive CD8, under 2.5% memory CD4, roughly 0.4% memory CD8. What naive subsets generally showed was a larger estimated richness than memory subsets showed.

With 0 bases removed from V and 8 bases from J, the gap between germline ends came to 20 bases. CDR3 length equals 16 residues. Germline assignment: CDR1 SGHAT and CDR2 FQNNGV. A remark on this clone: Its cognate antigen is unknown.

Clones were sequenced by immunoSEQ multiplex PCR, and TCRdb holds only the in-frame ones, with some missing. Here the sample spans 1.6 million or so clones, more than 95% being singletons. This TCR derives from a man aged 25-45 years in good health. This chain connects TRBV11-2 to TRBJ2-7; a possible D gene is TRBD2 (6 bases). Sequencing was done on a sample of naive CD4+ T cells sorted from blood. Documented subset: CD45RA+ positively selected. CDR3 sequence (DNA): TGTGCCAGCAGCTTAGAGGGGGGATCACCTTTTATGAAGCAGTACTTC. Protein: CASSLEGGSPFMKQYF.